This T cell receptor (beta chain) was recorded in a study of T cell clonotyping in hematopoietic cell transplantation. Overall study results and limits: Pathologically expanded recipient clonotypes increased progressively from day 30 to day 180 as diversity fell. Higher Inverse Simpson Index values in graft donor and pretransplant recipient predicted broader posttransplant TCR diversity.

The data were produced by immunoSEQ multiplex PCR, yet TCRdb's version contains in-frame clones alone and is incomplete. This table has several thousand clones, roughly 94% appearing once. The length of the CDR3 is 15 residues. V lost 6 bases to trimming and J lost 0 bases, with 10 bases between them. CDR1 and CDR2 from the germline V gene are SGHRS and YFSETQ. Samples: about 28 days before transplant, then days 30, 100 and 180 after. Notes on this clone: The target antigen is unknown.

The sequence derives from a male patient in his sixties or seventies who had an allogeneic stem cell transplant from an unrelated donor, so T cells may come from the graft donor. Some clones in this sample may be carry-over from other donors' samples. Sequenced here: peripheral blood mononuclear cells, sampled 30 days after allogeneic stem cell transplant. The rearrangement joins TRBV5-1 to TRBJ2-6; D is undetermined. This CDR3 reads CASTSQSSGANVLTF. For the CDR3, the DNA is TGCGCCAGCACCTCACAGAGCTCTGGGGCCAACGTCCTGACTTTC.